This section outlines one T cell receptor (beta chain) sequence together with its context. V was clipped by 2 bases and J by 9 bases; unmatched bases: 4. This CDR3 contains 14 residues. Germline CDR1 is MNHEY and CDR2 is SVGAGI. This entry is derived from a study of blood T cell repertoires in COVID-19. Study information: Material from acute and convalescent COVID-19 was sourced from the United States, Italy and Spain. Nucleic acid was either cDNA or gDNA, and it came from T cells, B-cell-depleted T cells, or PBMCs.

TCRdb's copy holds only in-frame clones and misses some; the assay was immunoSEQ multiplex PCR. The sample includes around 220,000 clones, 87% of them seen just once. The TCR was taken from a woman aged 25 to 39 with acute COVID-19. The sequencing sample was made of PBMCs or T cells enriched from blood (not recorded which). The chain uses TRBV6-5 and TRBJ2-1; 10 positions agree with TRBD2. This CDR3 is CASSYASGGGEQFF. CDR3 coding DNA: TGTGCCAGCAGTTACGCCAGCGGGGGGGGTGAGCAGTTCTTC.